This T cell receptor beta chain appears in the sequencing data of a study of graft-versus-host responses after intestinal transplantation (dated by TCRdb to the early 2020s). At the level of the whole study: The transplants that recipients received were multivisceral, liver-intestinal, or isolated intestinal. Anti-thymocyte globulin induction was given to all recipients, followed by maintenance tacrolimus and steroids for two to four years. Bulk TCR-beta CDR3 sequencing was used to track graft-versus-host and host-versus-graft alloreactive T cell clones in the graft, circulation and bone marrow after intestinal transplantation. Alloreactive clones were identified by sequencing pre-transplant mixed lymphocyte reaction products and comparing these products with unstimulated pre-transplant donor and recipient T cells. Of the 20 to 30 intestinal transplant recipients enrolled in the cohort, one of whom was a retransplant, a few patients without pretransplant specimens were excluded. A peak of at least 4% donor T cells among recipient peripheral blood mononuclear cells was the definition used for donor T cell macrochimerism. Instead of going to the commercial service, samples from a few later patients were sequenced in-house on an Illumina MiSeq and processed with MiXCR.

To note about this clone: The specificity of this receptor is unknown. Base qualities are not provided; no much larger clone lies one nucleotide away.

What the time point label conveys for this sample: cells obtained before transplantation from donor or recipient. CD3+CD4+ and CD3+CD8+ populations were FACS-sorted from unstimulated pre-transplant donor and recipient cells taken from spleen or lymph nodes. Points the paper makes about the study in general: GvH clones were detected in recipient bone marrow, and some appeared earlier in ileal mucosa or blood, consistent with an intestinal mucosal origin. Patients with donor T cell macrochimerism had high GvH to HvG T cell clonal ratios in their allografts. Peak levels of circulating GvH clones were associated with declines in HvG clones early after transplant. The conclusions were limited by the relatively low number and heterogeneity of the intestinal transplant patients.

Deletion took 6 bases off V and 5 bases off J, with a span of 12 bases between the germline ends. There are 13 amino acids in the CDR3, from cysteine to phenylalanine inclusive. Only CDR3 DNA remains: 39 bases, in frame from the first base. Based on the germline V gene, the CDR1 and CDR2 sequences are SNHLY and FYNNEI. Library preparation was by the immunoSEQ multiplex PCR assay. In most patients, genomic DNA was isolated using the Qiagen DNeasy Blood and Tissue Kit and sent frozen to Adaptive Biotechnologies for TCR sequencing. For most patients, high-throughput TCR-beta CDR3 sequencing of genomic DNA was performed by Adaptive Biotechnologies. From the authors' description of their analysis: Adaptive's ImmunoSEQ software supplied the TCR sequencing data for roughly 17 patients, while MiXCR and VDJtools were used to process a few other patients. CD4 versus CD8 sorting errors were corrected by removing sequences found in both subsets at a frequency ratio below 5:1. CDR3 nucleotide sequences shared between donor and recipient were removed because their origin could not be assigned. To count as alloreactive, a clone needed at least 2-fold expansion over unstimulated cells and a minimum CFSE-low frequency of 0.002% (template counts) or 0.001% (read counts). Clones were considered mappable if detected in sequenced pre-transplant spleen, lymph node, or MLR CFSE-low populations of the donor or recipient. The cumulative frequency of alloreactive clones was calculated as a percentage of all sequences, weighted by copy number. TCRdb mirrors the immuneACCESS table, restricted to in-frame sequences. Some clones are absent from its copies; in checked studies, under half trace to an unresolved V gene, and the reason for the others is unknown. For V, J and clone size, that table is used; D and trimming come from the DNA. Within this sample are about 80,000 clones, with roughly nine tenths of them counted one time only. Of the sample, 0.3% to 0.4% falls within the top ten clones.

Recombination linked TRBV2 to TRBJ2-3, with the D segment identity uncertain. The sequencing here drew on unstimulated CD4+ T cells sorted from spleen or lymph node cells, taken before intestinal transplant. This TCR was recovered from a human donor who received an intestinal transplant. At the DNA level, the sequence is TGTGCCAGCAGGGCGGTTAGATTAGATACGCAGTATTTT. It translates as CASRAVRLDTQYF.